This TCR beta chain was captured by sequencing in a study of spatial heterogeneity in lung cancer. The wider study: The study consistently detected more beta-chain than alpha-chain sequences. General study findings and limits: Ubiquitous expanded tumor TCRs were observed in blood more at resection than follow-up.

In TCRdb, the 5' RACE reads were re-called with MiXCR into one record per CDR3 protein. The profile shows about 80,000 distinct CDR3 sequences, about 8% of them singletons. This CDR3 spans 14 amino acids. Trimming stripped 0 bases from V and 2 bases from J, with 7 bases between. CDR1 is KGHSH and CDR2 is LQKENI in the germline V gene. Documented time point: sample taken at primary tumor resection. Samples were donated by 72 untreated early-stage non-small cell lung cancer patients. Whole RNA, which was extracted from tumor, nontumor lung tissue or frozen PBMC, was sequenced without any cell sorting. This clonotype was seen repeatedly, ten times or more. The antigen remains unidentified.

The TCR was taken from a male donor with early-stage non-small cell lung cancer. This rearrangement joins TRBV18 to TRBJ2-5; possibly TRBD1 for D (6 bases). Material: PBMCs, obtained at surgery. CDR3 loop: CASSPPQGQETQYF. DNA for the CDR3: TGTGCCAGCTCACCACCGCAGGGGCAAGAGACCCAGTACTTC.